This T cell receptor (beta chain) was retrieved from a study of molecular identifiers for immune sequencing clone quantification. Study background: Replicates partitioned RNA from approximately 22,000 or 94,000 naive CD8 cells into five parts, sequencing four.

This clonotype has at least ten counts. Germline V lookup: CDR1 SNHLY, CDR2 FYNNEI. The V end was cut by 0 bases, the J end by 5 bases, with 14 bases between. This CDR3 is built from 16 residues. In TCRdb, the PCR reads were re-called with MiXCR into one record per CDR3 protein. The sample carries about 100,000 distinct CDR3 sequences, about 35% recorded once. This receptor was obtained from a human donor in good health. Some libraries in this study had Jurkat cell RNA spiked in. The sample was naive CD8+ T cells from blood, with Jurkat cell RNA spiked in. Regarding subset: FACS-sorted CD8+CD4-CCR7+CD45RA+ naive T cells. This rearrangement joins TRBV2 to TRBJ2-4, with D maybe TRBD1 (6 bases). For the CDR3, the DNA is TGTGCCAGCAGTGAAGCCCGACAGGTTAGACAAAACATTCAGTACTTC. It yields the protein CASSEARQVRQNIQYF.